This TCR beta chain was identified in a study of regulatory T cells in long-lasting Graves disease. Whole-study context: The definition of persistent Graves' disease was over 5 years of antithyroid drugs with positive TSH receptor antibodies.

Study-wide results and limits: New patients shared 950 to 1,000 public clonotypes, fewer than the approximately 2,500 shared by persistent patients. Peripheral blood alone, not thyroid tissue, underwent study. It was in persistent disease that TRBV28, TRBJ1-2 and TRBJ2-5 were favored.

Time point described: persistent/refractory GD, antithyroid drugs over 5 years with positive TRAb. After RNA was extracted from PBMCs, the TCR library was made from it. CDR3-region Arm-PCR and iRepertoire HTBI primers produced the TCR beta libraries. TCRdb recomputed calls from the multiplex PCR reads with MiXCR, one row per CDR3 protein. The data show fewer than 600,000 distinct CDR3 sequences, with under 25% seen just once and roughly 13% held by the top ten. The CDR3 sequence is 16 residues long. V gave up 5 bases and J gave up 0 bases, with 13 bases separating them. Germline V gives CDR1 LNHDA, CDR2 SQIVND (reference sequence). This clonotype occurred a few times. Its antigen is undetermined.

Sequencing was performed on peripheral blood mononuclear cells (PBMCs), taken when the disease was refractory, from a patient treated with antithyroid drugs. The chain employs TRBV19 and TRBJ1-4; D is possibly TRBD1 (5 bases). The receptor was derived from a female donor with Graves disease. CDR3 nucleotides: TGTGCCAGTAGTGGCACTAGGGGCGCAACTAATGAAAAACTGTTTTTT. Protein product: CASSGTRGATNEKLFF.